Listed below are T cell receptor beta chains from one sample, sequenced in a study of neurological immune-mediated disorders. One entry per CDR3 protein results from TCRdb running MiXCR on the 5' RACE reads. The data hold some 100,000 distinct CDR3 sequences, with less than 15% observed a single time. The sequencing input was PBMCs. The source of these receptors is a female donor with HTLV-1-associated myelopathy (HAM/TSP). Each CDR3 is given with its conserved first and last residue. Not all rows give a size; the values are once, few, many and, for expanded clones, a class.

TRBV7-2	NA	CASSRLGKYYNEQSF
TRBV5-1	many	CASTDRDRGSYEQYF
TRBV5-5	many	CASSSPGTGLETQYF
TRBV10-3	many	CAIPGGGEKLFF
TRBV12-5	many	CASGIQGALTGELFF
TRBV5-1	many	CASKVQGPGTEAFF
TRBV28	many	CASSLGFYEQYF
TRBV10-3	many	CATGRLAGGSGANVLTF
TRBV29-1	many	CSVTRNRNEQFF
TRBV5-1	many	CASSGQGLGEQFF
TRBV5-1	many	CASREDGPPSYEQYF
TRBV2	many	CARSNSGANVLTF
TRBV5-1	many	CASSSYPFSGANVLTF
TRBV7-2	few	CASSLFSSGSPNIQYF